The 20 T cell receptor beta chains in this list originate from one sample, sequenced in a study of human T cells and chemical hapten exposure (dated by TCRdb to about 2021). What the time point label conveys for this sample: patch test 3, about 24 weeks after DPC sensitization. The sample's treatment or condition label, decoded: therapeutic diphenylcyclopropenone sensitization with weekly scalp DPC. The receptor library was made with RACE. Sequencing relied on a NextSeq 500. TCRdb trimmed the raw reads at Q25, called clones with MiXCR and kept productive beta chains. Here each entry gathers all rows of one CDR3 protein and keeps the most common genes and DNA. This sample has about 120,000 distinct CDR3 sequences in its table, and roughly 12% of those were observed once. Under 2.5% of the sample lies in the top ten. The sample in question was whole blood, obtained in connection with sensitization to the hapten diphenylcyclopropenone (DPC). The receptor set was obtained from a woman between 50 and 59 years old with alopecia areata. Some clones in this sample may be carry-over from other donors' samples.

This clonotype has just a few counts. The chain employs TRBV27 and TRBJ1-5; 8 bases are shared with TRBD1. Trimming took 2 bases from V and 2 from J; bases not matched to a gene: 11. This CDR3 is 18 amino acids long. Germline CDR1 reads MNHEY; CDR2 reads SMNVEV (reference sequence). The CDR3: CASSLAAPQGAGNQPQHF. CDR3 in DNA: TGTGCCAGCAGTTTAGCCGCCCCCCAGGGGGCAGGCAATCAGCCCCAGCATTTT.

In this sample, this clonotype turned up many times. CDR3 sequence: CASSLGLELEQFF. The CDR3 coding sequence is TGTGCCAGCAGTTTAGGCCTAGAGCTTGAGCAGTTCTTC. V and J are TRBV28 and TRBJ2-1; D remains unclear. This CDR3 is 13 amino acids long. The germline V gene has CDR1 MDHEN and CDR2 SYDVKM. Between the trimmed V and J ends, which lost 2 bases and 9 bases, there was a span of 11 bases.

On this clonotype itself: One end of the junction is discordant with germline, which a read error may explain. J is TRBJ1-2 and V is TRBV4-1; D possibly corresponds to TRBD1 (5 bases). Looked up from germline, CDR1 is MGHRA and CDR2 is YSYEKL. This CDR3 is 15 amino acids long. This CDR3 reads CASSQVLQGNDGYTF. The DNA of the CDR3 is TGCGCCAGCAGCCAAGTCCTGCAGGGTAACGATGGCTACACCTTC.

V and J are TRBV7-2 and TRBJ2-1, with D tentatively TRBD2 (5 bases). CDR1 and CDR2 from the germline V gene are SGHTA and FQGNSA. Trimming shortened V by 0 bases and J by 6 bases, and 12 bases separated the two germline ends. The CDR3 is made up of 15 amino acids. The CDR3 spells CASSLAVRVGNEQFF. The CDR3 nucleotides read TGTGCCAGCAGCTTAGCTGTGAGGGTGGGCAATGAGCAGTTCTTC.

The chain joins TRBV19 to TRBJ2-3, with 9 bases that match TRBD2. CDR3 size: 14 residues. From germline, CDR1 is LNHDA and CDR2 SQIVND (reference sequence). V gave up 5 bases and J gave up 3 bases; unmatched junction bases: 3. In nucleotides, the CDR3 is TGTGCCAGTAGTGTCGGACTAGCGACAGATACGCAGTATTTT. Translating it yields CASSVGLATDTQYF.

The DNA for the CDR3 is TGTGCCAGCAGTTCCCCGGGGCAGGGCTACGAGCAGTACTTC. As protein: CASSSPGQGYEQYF. The V gene is TRBV28, the J gene TRBJ2-7; D possibly uses TRBD1 or TRBD2 (5 bases each). Looked up from germline, CDR1 is MDHEN and CDR2 is SYDVKM. V was trimmed by 4 bases and J by 3 bases, leaving 13 bases between them. CDR3 length: 14 amino acids.

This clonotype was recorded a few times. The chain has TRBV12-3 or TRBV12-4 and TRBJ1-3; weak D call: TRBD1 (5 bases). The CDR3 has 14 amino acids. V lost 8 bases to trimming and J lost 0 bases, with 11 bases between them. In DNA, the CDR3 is TGTGCCAGCGGGACCCTGAGCTCTGGAAACACCATATATTTT. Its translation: CASGTLSSGNTIYF.

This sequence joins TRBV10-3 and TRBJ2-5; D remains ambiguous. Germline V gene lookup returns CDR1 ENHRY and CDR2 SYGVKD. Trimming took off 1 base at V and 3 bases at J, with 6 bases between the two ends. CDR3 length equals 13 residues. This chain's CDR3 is CAISELVEETQYF. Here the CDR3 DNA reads TGTGCCATCAGTGAGTTGGTGGAAGAGACCCAGTACTTC.

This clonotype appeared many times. As DNA, the CDR3 is TGCAGTGCTAGAGTGGCCGGGGGCCAAGAGACCCAGTACTTC. Amino acids: CSARVAGGQETQYF. This rearrangement joins TRBV20-1 to TRBJ2-5; a weak D match, TRBD2 (6 bases). Germline assignment: CDR1 DFQATT and CDR2 SNEGSKA (reference sequence). The length of the CDR3 is 14 residues. V was clipped by 1 base and J by 1 base, with 10 bases between them.

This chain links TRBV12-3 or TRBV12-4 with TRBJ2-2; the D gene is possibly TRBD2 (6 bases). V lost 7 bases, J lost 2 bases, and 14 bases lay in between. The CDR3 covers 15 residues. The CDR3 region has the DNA TGTGCCAGCACCGAATACGGACTAAACACCGGGGAGCTGTTTTTT. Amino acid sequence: CASTEYGLNTGELFF.

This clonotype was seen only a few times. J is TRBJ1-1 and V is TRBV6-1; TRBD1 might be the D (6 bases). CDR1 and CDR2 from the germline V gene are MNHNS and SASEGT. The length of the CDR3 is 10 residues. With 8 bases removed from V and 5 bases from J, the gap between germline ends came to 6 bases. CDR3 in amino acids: CASQGTEAFF. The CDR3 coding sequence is TGTGCCAGCCAGGGGACTGAAGCTTTCTTT.

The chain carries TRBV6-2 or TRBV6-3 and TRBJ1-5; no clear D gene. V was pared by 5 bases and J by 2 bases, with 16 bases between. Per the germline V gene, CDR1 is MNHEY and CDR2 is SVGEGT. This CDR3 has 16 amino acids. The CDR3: CASSEPPRPGNQPQHF. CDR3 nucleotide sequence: TGTGCCAGCAGTGAACCTCCAAGGCCCGGCAATCAGCCCCAGCATTTT.

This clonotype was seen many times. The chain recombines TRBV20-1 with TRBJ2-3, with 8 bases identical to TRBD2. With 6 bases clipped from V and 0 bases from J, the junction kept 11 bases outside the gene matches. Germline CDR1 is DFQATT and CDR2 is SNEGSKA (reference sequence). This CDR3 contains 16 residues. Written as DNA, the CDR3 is TGCAGTGCCCTGCACCGAGCGGGGGCTAGCACAGATACGCAGTATTTT. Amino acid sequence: CSALHRAGASTDTQYF.

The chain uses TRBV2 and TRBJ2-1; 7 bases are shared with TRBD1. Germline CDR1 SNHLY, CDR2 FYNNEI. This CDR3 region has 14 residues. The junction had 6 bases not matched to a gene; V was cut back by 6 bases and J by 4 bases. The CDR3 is CASRGTDTYNEQFF. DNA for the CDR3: TGTGCCAGCAGAGGGACAGATACGTACAATGAGCAGTTCTTC.

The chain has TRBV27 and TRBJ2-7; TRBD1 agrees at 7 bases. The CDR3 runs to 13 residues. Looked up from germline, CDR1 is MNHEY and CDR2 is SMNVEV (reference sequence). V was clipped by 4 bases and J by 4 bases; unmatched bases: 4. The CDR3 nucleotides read TGTGCCAGCAGTTACAGGGGAGCATACGAGCAGTACTTC. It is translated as CASSYRGAYEQYF.

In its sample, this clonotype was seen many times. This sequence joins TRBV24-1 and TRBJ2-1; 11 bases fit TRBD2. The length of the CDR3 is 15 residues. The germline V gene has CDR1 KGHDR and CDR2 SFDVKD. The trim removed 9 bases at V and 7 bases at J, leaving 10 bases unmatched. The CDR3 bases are TGTGCCACCTGGGCTAGCGGGGGGAATGGGAATGAGCAGTTCTTC. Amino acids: CATWASGGNGNEQFF.

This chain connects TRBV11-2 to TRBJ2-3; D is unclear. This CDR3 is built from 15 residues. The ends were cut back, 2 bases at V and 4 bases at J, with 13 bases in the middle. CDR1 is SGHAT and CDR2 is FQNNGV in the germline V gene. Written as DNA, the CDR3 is TGTGCCAGCAGCTTATGGGCGGTGGGCGCAGATACGCAGTATTTT. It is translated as CASSLWAVGADTQYF.

The CDR3 is CASSPGLAGRETQYF. The CDR3 DNA sequence: TGTGCCAGCAGTCCCGGACTAGCGGGAAGAGAGACCCAGTACTTC. V usage is TRBV28 and J usage is TRBJ2-5; TRBD2 agrees at 12 bases. This CDR3 has 15 residues. Germline V gives CDR1 MDHEN, CDR2 SYDVKM. The J segment lost 4 bases and the V segment lost 5 bases, leaving 5 bases of the junction unmatched.

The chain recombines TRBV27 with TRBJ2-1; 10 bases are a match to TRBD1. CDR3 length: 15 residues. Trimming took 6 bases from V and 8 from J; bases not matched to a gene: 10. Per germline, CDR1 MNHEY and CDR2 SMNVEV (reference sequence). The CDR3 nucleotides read TGTGCCAGCAGCCAAAGGGACAGGGGAGGCGATGAGCAGTTCTTC. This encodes CASSQRDRGGDEQFF.

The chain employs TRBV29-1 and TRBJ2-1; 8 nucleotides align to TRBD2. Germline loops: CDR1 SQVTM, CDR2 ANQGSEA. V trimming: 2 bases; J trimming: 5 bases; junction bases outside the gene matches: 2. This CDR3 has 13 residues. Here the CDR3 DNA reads TGCAGCGTTGAACCAGCGGGAGACAATGAGCAGTTCTTC. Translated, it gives CSVEPAGDNEQFF.